The subject of this entry is one TCR beta chain. What it binds is not known. These data are taken from a study of a mutant IDH1 vaccine in newly diagnosed glioma. CDR1 and CDR2 (germline): SGHTA, FQGNSA. This CDR3 contains 14 residues. V was clipped by 5 bases and J by 5 bases, with 15 bases between them. Time point denoted: week 11, during vaccination. Every vaccine dose comprised 300 ug of mutant IDH1 20-mer peptide plus topical imiquimod. The data were produced by immunoSEQ multiplex PCR, yet TCRdb's version contains in-frame clones alone and is incomplete. The repertoire holds 20,000 to 25,000 clones, with roughly 86% as singletons.

The receptor was isolated from a woman between 35 and 50 years old with glioma. The chain joins TRBV7-2 to TRBJ1-1; D gene ambiguous. This specimen consisted of PBMCs, obtained from a glioma patient whose treatment included an IDH1 peptide vaccine. The CDR3 DNA reads TGTGCCAGCAGCGTATACAACCGAGGAACTGAAGCTTTCTTT. Translating gives CASSVYNRGTEAFF.